In this sample, the clone carrying this T cell receptor (beta chain) turned up a few times. What it recognizes is unknown. The TCR alpha and TCR beta cDNA libraries, bearing sample barcodes and UMIs, were generated by 5'RACE using constant-segment primers. A single record per CDR3 protein comes from TCRdb applying MiXCR to the 5' RACE reads. The table records some 600,000 distinct CDR3 sequences, roughly 17% of them present only once. The data stem from a study of T-cell memory formation after mild COVID-19. Findings of the study overall: Whereas later expanders leaned CD4+, clones contracting day 15 to 85 showed a balanced CD4/CD8 makeup. Certain responding clones were present in pre-infection memory, suggesting participation of cross-reactive memory. Among contracting clones, CD4+ were mainly CM/EM and CD8+ enriched in EMRA.

This CDR3 has 16 residues. With V trimmed by 1 base and J by 7 bases, 9 bases remained unmatched. This receptor was taken from an adult woman who had mild COVID-19 (a few samples of this study predate the infection). Cell type and time point are not known. The sequencing sample was made of PBMCs or a T cell subset sorted from them (not recorded which). The chain carries TRBV12-3 or TRBV12-4 and TRBJ1-1, with 10 bases matching TRBD1. CDR3 in DNA: TGTGCCAGCAGTTTAGTCCGGGACAGGGGCAGGAATGAAGCTTTCTTT. Its protein is CASSLVRDRGRNEAFF.